This T cell receptor beta chain derives from a study of vaccination and CD4 T cells after COVID-19. The sample holds one count of this clonotype. Its matching antigen is unknown. The treatment was: roughly 11-day PBMC culture with coronavirus spike peptide pools or control peptides (ViraFEST assay). The medium had half its volume replaced with fresh IL-2 medium on days 3 and 7. The Oncomine TCR Beta short-read assay was applied to DNA of cultured CD4+ T cells. Each CDR3 protein is one row after TCRdb ran MiXCR on the PCR reads. The sample shows roughly 25,000 distinct CDR3 sequences, 67% of them seen only once. Study results and limitations: Although the median of SARS-CoV-2-reactive clonotypes rose from roughly 21 to 40, the change was not significant.

This clonotype was sampled from a human donor who received a COVID-19 vaccine. The sample in question was CD4+ T cells from blood, cultured in vitro, obtained after SARS-CoV-2 vaccination.

The chain's CDR3 is CASNPGLAGGNEQFF. Written as DNA, the CDR3 is TGTGCCAGCAACCCCGGACTAGCGGGGGGGAATGAGCAGTTCTTC. The chain links TRBV5-4 to TRBJ2-1; TRBD2 matches 15 bases. The germline gives CDR1 SGHNT, CDR2 YYREEE (reference sequence). This CDR3 has 15 residues. The junction had 5 bases not matched to a gene; V was cut back by 6 bases and J by 7 bases.